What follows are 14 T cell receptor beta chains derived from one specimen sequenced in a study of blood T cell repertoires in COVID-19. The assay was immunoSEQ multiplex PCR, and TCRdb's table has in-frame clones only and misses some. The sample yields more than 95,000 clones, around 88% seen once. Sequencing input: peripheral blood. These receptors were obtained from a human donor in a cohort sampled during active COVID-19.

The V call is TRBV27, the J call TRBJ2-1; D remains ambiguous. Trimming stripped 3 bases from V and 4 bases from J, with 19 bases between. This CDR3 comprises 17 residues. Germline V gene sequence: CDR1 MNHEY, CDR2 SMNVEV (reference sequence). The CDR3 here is CASSFGFSFDRYNEQFF. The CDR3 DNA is TGTGCCAGCAGTTTTGGCTTTAGCTTCGATCGGTACAATGAGCAGTTCTTC.

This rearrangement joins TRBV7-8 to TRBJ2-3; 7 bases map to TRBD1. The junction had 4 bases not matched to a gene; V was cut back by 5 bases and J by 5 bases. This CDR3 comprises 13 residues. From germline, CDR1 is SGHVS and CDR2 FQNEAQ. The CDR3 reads CASSKQGLDTQYF. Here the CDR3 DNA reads TGTGCCAGCAGCAAACAGGGGTTAGATACGCAGTATTTT. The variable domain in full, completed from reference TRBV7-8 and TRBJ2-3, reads GAGVSQSPRYKVAKRGQDVALRCDPISGHVSLFWYQQALGQGPEFLTYFQNEAQLDKSGLPSDRFFAERPEGSVSTLKIQRTQQEDSAVYLCASSKQGLDTQYFGPGTRLTVL.

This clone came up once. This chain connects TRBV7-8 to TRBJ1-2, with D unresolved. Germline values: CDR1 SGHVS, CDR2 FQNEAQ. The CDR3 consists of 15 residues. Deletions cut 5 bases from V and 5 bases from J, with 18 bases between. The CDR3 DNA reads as TGTGCCAGCAGCCCACCCGGTTTTTTTCGGTATGGCTACACCTTC. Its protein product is CASSPPGFFRYGYTF.

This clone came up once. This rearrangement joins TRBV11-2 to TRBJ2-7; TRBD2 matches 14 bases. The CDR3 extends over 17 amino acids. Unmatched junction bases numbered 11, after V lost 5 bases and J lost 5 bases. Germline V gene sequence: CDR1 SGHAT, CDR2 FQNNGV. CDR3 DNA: TGTGCCAGCAGCCTGGGACTAGCGGGAGTAGGGAACCACGAGCAGTACTTC. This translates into CASSLGLAGVGNHEQYF.

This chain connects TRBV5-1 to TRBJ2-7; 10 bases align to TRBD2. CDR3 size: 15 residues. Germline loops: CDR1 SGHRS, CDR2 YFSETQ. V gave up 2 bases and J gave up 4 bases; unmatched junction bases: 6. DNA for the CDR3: TGCGCCAGCAGCTTAGCTAGCGGGAGAGTTTACGAGCAGTACTTC. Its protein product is CASSLASGRVYEQYF.

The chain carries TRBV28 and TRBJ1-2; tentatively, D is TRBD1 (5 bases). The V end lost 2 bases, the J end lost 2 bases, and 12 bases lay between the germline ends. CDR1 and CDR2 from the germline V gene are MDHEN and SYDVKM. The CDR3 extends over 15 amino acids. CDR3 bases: TGTGCCAGCAGTTTACAGGGTCGTAAGAACTATGGCTACACCTTC. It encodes CASSLQGRKNYGYTF.

This CDR3 is CASDSPASGDEQFF. The CDR3 DNA follows: TGTGCCAGCGACTCGCCAGCTAGCGGGGATGAGCAGTTCTTC. The chain is built from TRBV2 and TRBJ2-1; 9 bases are shared with TRBD2. Germline CDR1 SNHLY, CDR2 FYNNEI. The CDR3 contains 14 residues. J lost 8 bases, V lost 8 bases, and 10 bases had no gene match. The complete variable domain, with remaining parts taken from reference TRBV2 and TRBJ2-1, reads EPEVTQTPSHQVTQMGQEVILRCVPISNHLYFYWYRQILGQKVEFLVSFYNNEISEKSEIFDDQFSVERPDGSNFTLKIRSTKLEDSAMYFCASDSPASGDEQFFGPGTRLTVL.

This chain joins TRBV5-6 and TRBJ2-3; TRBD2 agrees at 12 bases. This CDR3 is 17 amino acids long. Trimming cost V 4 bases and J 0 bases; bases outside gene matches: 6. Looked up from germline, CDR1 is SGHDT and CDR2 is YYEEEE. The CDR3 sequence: CASSGLAGHSSTDTQYF. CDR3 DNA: TGTGCCAGCAGCGGACTAGCGGGACACTCTAGCACAGATACGCAGTATTTT.

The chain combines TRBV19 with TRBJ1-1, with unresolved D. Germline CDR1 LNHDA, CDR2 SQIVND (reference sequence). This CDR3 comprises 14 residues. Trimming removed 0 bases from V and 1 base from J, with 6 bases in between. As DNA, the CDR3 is TGTGCCAGTAGTATAGATCTAACGAACACTGAAGCTTTCTTT. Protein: CASSIDLTNTEAFF.

The CDR3 is CASKGGASSPLHF. The CDR3 nucleotides read TGTGCCAGCAAAGGAGGGGCCAGTTCACCCCTCCACTTT. The gene calls are TRBV28 and TRBJ1-6; a weak D match, TRBD1 (5 bases). This CDR3 spans 13 amino acids. From germline, CDR1 is MDHEN and CDR2 SYDVKM. The germline V and J ends were trimmed by 7 bases and 9 bases, with 13 bases remaining between them.

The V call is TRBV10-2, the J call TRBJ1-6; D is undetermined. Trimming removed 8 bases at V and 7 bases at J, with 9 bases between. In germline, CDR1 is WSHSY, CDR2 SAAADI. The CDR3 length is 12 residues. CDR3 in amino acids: CASEGENSPLHF. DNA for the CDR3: TGCGCCAGCGAGGGAGAAAATTCACCCCTCCACTTT.

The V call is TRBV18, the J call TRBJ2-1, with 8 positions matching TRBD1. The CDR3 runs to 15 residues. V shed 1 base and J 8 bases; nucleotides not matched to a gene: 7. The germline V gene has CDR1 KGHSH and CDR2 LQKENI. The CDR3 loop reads CASSPHRGKKDEQFF. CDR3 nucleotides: TGTGCCAGCTCACCACACAGGGGGAAAAAGGATGAGCAGTTCTTC. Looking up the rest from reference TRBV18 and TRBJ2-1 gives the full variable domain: NAGVMQNPRHLVRRRGQEARLRCSPMKGHSHVYWYRQLPEEGLKFMVYLQKENIIDESGMPKERFSAEFPKEGPSILRIQQVVRGDSAAYFCASSPHRGKKDEQFFGPGTRLTVL.

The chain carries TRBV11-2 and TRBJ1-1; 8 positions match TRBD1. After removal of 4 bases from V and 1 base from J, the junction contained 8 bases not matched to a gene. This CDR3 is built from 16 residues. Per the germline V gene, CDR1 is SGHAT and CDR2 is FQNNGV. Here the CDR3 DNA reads TGTGCCAGCAGCTCCCGGACAGGGATCGGGAACACTGAAGCTTTCTTT. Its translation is CASSSRTGIGNTEAFF.

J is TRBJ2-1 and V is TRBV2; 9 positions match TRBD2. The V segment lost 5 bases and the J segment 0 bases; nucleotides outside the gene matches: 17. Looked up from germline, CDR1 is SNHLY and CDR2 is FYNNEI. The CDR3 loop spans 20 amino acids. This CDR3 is CASSYEASGNPQDSYNEQFF. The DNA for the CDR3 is TGTGCCAGCAGTTATGAGGCTAGCGGGAATCCCCAGGACTCCTACAATGAGCAGTTCTTC.